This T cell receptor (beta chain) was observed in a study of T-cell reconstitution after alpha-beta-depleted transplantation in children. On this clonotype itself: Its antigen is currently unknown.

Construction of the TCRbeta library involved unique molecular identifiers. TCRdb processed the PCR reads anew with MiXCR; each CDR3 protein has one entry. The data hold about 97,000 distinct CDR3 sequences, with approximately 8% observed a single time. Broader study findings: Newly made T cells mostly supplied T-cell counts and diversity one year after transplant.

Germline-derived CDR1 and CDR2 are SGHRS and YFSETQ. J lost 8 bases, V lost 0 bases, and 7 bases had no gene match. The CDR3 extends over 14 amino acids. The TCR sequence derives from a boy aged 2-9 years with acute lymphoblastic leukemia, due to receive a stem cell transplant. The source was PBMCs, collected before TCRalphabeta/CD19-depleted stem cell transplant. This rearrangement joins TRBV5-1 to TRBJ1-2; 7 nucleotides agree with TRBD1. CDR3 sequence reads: CASSLAPTGLGYTF. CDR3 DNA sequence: TGCGCCAGCAGCTTGGCCCCGACAGGGCTAGGCTACACCTTC.